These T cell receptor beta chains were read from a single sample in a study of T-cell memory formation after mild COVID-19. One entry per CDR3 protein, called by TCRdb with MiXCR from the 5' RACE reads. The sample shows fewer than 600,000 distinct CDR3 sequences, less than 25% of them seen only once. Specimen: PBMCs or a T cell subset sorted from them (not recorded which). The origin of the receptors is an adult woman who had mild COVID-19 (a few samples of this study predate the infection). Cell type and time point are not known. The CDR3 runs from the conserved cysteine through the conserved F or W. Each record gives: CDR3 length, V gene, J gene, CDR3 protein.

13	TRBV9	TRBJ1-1	CASSVARNTEAFF
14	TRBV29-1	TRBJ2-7	CSVTGTGGTYEQYF
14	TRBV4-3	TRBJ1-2	CASSQTRGMYGYTF
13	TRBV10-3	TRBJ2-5	CAISGWGQETQYF
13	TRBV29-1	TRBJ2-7	CSVTPGLVAEQYF
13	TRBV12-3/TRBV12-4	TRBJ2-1	CASSSLQGNEQFF
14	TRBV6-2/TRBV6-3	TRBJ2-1	CASRPTSGINEQFF
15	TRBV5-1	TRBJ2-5	CASSPVKGGQETQYF
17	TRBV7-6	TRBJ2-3	CASSLEPSGGATDTQYF
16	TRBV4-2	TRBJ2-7	CASSQALAGGPGEQYF
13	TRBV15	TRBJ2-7	CATSRGGDYEQYF
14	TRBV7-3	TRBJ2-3	CASSAAGLTDTQYF
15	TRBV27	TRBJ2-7	CASSLADVGTYEQYF
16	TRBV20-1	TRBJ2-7	CSARGTGATGMGEQYF
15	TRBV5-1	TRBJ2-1	CASSPKTGLGNEQFF
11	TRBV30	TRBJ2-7	CAWSVSGEQYF
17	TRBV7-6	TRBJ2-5	CASSLAGTGIGGETQYF
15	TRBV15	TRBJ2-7	CATSSRTSGTYEQYF
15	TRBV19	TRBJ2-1	CASSLQGLAYNEQFF
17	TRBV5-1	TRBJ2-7	CASSPGGTPSHSYEQYF
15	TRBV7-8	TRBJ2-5	CASSLEGPGSKTQYF
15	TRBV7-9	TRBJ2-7	CASSPPRDRVHEQYF
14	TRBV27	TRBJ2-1	CASSLGSGSNEQFF
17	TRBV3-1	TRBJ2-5	CASSHGITSGGRETQYF
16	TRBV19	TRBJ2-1	CASSIGFPYSYNEQFF
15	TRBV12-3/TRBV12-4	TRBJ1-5	CASRPVGREGQPQHF
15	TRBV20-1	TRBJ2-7	CSASPGDFAWDEQYF
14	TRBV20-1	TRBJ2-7	CSASGQGPVWEQYF
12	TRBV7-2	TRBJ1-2	CASSLAGKSYTF
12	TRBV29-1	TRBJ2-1	CSARTGEYEQFF
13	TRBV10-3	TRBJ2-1	CAIRGASYNEQFF
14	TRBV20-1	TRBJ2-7	CSAREGREPYEQYF
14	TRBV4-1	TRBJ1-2	CASSQGLGNYGYTF
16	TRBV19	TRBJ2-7	CASSVGTGQLSYEQYF
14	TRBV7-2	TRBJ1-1	CASSSVGNLREAFF
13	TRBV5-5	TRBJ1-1	CASCLGGSTEAFF
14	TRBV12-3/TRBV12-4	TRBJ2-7	CASSGRVSTYEQYF
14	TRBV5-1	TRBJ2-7	CASSSGTSGYEQYF
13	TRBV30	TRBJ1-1	CAWTWTANTEAFF
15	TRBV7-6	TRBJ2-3	CASSLVSGGTDTQYF
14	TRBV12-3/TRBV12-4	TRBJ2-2	CASSTVVGSGELFF
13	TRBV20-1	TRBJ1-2	CSITGQGDYGYTF
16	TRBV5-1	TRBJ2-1	CASSWGGLDTNNEQFF
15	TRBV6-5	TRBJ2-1	CASKLTGLAIYEQFF
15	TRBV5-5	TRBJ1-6	CASSWTERSNSPLHF
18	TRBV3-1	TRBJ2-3	CASSQEWGDWSLTDTQYF
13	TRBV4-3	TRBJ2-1	CASSQEGWVEQFF
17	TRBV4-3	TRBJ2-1	CASSQDRSLAGTDEQFF
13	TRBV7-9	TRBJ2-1	CASSLDLAGREFF
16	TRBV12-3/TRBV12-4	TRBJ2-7	CASSLRARAGPYEQYF
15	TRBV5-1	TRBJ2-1	CASSFGAGQAIEQFF
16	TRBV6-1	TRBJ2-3	CASSEVIGDSGDTQYF
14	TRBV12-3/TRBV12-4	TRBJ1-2	CASSLGQGAGGYTF
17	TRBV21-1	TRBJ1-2	CASSPRGGKLKNYGYTF